The 10 T cell receptor beta chains below all came from one sample that was sequenced in a study of regulatory T cells in long-lasting Graves disease. Time point denoted: newly diagnosed GD, antithyroid drugs for less than 3 months. Extracted RNA from PBMCs served as the source of the TCR library. TCR beta libraries were built with iRepertoire HTBI primers and Arm-PCR of CDR3 regions. From the multiplex PCR reads, TCRdb called clonotypes with MiXCR, one entry per CDR3 protein. Of roughly 520,000 distinct CDR3 sequences listed, about 12% are singletons. These data also featured in a second study, about T cells in Graves' hyperthyroidism and ophthalmopathy.

Sequencing used peripheral blood mononuclear cells (PBMCs), obtained at new diagnosis, from a patient treated with antithyroid drugs. The origin of the receptors is a woman in her thirties with Graves disease.

This clonotype occurred a few times. The chain is built from TRBV4-3 and TRBJ2-1; 13 bases fit TRBD2. Germline CDR1 LGHNA, CDR2 YSLEER. The CDR3 loop spans 16 amino acids. Trimming at V came to 1 base and at J to 10 bases, leaving 7 bases not matched to a gene. The CDR3 protein is CASSQGVGLAGEEQFF. DNA for the CDR3: TGCGCCAGCAGCCAAGGTGTAGGACTAGCGGGAGAGGAGCAGTTCTTC.

The chain couples TRBV18 to TRBJ2-2; 7 bases agree with TRBD1. This CDR3 contains 17 residues. V was pared by 1 base and J by 0 bases, with 5 bases of the junction left unmatched. Germline lookup yields CDR1 KGHSH and CDR2 LQKENI. The CDR3 DNA sequence: TGTGCCAGCTCACCACAGGGGGCAATGGCGAACACCGGGGAGCTGTTTTTT. It is translated as CASSPQGAMANTGELFF.

In regard to this clonotype: At one end the junction does not follow the germline gene, possibly because of a read error. The V gene is TRBV11-3, the J gene TRBJ2-2; D might be TRBD1 (6 bases). This CDR3 spans 12 amino acids. The germline V gene has CDR1 SGHNT and CDR2 YENEEA. CDR3 nucleotide sequence: TGTGCCAGCAGCTGGACAGCCGGGGAGCCGTTTTTT. Its protein is CASSWTAGEPFF.

The chain couples TRBV2 to TRBJ1-1; 9 nucleotides match TRBD1. CDR1 and CDR2 from the germline V gene are SNHLY and FYNNEI. This CDR3 has 14 residues. With V trimmed by 4 bases and J by 3 bases, 3 bases remained unmatched. The CDR3 DNA reads TGTGCCAGCAGTGGACAGGGGGAGGACACTGAAGCTTTCTTT. It specifies CASSGQGEDTEAFF.

This clonotype was recorded at least ten times. This sequence joins TRBV10-1 and TRBJ2-7; D remains ambiguous. CDR3 size: 12 residues. Trimming shortened V by 2 bases and J by 3 bases, and 5 bases separated the two germline ends. Germline V gives CDR1 WNHNN, CDR2 SYGVQD (reference sequence). As DNA, the CDR3 is TGCGCCAGCAGTGAGAATGACTACGAGCAGTACTTC. It specifies CASSENDYEQYF.

This clonotype was observed at least ten times. This chain connects TRBV27 to TRBJ2-1; maybe TRBD2 (5 bases). The V end lost 4 bases, the J end lost 5 bases, and 18 bases lay between the germline ends. The germline gives CDR1 MNHEY, CDR2 SMNVEV (reference sequence). The CDR3 covers 16 residues. The CDR3 coding sequence is TGTGCCAGCAGTTCCCTCCTGGGCGGGCCGGACAATGAGCAGTTCTTC. The encoded protein is CASSSLLGGPDNEQFF.

The V and J genes are TRBV9 and TRBJ2-2; D may match TRBD1 or TRBD2 (7 bases each). CDR1 and CDR2 (germline): SGDLS, YYNGEE. The CDR3 loop spans 15 amino acids. The V gene lost 4 bases and the J gene lost 5 bases, with 15 bases spanning the gap. The CDR3 here is CASSPRGGATGELFF. The CDR3 nucleotides read TGTGCCAGCAGCCCCAGGGGGGGCGCAACCGGGGAGCTGTTTTTT.

The V gene is TRBV6-2 or TRBV6-3, the J gene TRBJ2-4; unclear D gene. The V end lost 3 bases, the J end lost 4 bases, and 4 bases lay between the germline ends. This CDR3 region has 12 residues. Germline V gene lookup returns CDR1 MNHEY and CDR2 SVGEGT. Here the CDR3 DNA reads TGTGCCAGCAGTTATGGGAAAAACATTCAGTACTTC. Translation gives CASSYGKNIQYF.

This clonotype was detected a few times. V usage is TRBV6-1 and J usage is TRBJ2-3, with TRBD2 matching over 7 bases. Germline V lookup: CDR1 MNHNS, CDR2 SASEGT. The CDR3 length is 15 residues. With 7 bases clipped from V and 3 bases from J, the junction kept 10 bases outside the gene matches. CDR3 sequence: CASTPLGGSTDTQYF. The CDR3 bases are TGTGCCAGCACCCCCTTGGGCGGGAGTACAGATACGCAGTATTTT.

The sample holds many counts of this clonotype. The CDR3 DNA is TGTGCCAGCAGCTTTGCAGGGGGCAATCAGCCCCAGCATTTT. Its translation is CASSFAGGNQPQHF. The chain carries TRBV7-2 and TRBJ1-5, with D possibly matching TRBD1 (6 bases). CDR1 SGHTA and CDR2 FQGNSA come from the germline V gene. V gave up 3 bases and J gave up 2 bases, with 8 bases separating them. This CDR3 has 14 amino acids.